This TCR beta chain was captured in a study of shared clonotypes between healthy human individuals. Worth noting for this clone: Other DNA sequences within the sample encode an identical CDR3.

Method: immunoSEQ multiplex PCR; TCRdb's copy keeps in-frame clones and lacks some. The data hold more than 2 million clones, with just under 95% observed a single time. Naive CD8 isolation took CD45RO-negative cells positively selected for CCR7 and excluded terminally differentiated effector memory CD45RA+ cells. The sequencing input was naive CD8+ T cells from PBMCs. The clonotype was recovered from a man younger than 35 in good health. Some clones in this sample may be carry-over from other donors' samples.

The CDR3 nucleotides read TGTGCCAGCAGCTTAAGCCCGGCCTACAATGAGCAGTTCTTC. Amino acids: CASSLSPAYNEQFF. V usage is TRBV7-9 and J usage is TRBJ2-1; D gene ambiguous. V was clipped by 2 bases and J by 2 bases, with 7 bases between them. The CDR3 extends over 14 amino acids. Germline V gene data show CDR1 as SEHNR and CDR2 as FQNEAQ (reference sequence).